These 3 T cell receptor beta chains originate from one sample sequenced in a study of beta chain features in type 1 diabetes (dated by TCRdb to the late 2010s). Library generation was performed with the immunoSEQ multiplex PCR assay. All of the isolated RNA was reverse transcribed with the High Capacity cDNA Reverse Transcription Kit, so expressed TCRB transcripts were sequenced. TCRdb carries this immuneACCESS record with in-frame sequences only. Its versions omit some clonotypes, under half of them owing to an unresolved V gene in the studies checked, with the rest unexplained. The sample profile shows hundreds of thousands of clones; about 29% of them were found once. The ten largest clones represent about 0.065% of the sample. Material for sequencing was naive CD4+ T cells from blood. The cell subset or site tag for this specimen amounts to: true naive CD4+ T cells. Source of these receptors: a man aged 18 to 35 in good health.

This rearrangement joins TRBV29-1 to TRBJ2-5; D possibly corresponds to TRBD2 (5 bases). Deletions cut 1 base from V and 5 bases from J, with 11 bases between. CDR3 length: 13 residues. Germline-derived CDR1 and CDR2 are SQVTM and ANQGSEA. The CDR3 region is CSVEAGTPETQYF. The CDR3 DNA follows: TGCAGCGTTGAAGCGGGAACTCCCGAGACCCAGTACTTC.

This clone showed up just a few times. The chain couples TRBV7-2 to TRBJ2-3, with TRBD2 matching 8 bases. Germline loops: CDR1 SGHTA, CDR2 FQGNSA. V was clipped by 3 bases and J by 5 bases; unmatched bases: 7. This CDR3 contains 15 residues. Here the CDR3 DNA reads TGTGCCAGCAGCTTCATGCGGGCGGGAGGAGATACGCAGTATTTT. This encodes CASSFMRAGGDTQYF.

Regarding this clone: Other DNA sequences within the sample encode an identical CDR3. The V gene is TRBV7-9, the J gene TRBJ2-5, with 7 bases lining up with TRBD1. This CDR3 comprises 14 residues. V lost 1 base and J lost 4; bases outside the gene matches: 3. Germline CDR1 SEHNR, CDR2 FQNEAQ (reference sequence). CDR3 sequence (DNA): TGTGCCAGCAGCTTAGAGACAGGGAGAGAGACCCAGTACTTC. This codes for CASSLETGRETQYF.